This T cell receptor beta chain emerged from a study of T cells after yellow fever vaccination. In the study overall: In the case of low-cell-number fractions, SMART-Seq v4 Ultra Low Input was used for preparation.

J gave up 4 bases and V 2 bases, and 8 bases lay outside the gene matches. The CDR3 spans 15 residues. In germline, CDR1 is SGHRS, CDR2 YFSETQ. Via MiXCR, TCRdb re-called the 5' RACE reads, giving one row per CDR3 protein. The sample shows approximately 580,000 distinct CDR3 sequences, about a sixth of them seen only once. This clonotype was recorded a few times. The antigen is unknown. Points from the study as a whole: Among all clonotypes, a small share was observed in both CD4 and CD8 compartments. A large majority of primary-vaccination clones showed up again after the booster (approximately 96% CD4, around 90% CD8). The study found a weaker secondary response that peaked faster, day 5 versus 15.

The sample in question was PBMCs, obtained 5 days after the first yellow fever vaccination. The chain carries TRBV5-1 and TRBJ1-1, with 7 bases fitting TRBD1. The TCR originated in a man aged 18 to 35 who received the YFV17D yellow fever vaccine. The CDR3 DNA follows: TGCGCCAGCAGCTTCTACAGGGGTAGGGGCACTGAAGCTTTCTTT. Its translation: CASSFYRGRGTEAFF.